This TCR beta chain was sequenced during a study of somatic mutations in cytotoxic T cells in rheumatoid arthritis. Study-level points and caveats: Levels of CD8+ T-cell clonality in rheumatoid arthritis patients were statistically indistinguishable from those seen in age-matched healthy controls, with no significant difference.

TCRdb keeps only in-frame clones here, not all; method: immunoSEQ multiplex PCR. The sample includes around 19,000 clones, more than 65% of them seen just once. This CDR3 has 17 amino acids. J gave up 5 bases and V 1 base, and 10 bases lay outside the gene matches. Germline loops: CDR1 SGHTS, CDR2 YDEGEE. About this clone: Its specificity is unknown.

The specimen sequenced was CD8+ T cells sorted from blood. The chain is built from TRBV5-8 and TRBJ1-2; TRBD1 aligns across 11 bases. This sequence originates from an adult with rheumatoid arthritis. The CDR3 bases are TGTGCCAGCAGCTTGAGATGGACAGGGGGCGCGGAGTATGGCTACACCTTC. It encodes CASSLRWTGGAEYGYTF. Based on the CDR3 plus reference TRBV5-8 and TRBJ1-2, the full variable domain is EAGVTQSPTHLIKTRGQQATLRCSPISGHTSVYWYQQALGLGLQFLLWYDEGEERNRGNFPPRFSGRQFPNYSSELNVNALELEDSALYLCASSLRWTGGAEYGYTFGSGTRLTVV.